This TCR beta chain stems from a study of blood T cell repertoires in COVID-19. For the study at large: Donors in the United States, Italy and Spain gave samples during acute or convalescent COVID-19. Sources were T cells, B-cell-depleted T cells, or PBMCs; the material itself was cDNA or gDNA.

In the authors' workflow: Amplifying reference gene primers gave estimates of nucleated cell counts. Assay used: immunoSEQ multiplex PCR; TCRdb lists only in-frame clones, some missing. V, J and clone size reflect that table, while D and trimming were determined from the DNA. The data hold around 150,000 clones, with 84% observed a single time. The junction had 12 bases not matched to a gene; V was cut back by 1 base and J by 1 base. CDR3 length: 20 amino acids. The chain joins TRBV23-1 to TRBJ2-2; 10 nucleotides line up with TRBD1. TRBV23-1 is known as an ORF, though its function is uncertain. Sequencing was performed on peripheral blood. The TCR sequence derives from a woman in her fifties or sixties with acute or convalescent COVID-19. CDR3 sequence reads: CASSQCCPGTGVENTGELFF. CDR3 coding DNA: TGCGCCAGCAGTCAATGTTGTCCCGGGACAGGGGTCGAGAACACCGGGGAGCTGTTTTTT.